The 20 T cell receptor beta chains presented below share a single source sample, sequenced in a study of blood T cell repertoires in COVID-19. Assay: immunoSEQ multiplex PCR; the TCRdb copy retains only in-frame clones and omits some. The repertoire holds about 170,000 clones, with approximately 80% as singletons. What was sequenced was peripheral blood. The receptor set was obtained from an elderly woman with COVID-19, enrolled during active disease.

The rearrangement uses TRBV3-1 (or the pseudogene TRBV3-2) and TRBJ2-2, with D maybe TRBD2 (5 bases). Germline V gives CDR1 LGHDT, CDR2 YNNKEL (reference sequence). The CDR3 runs to 14 residues. Trimming pared 5 bases from V and 5 bases from J, leaving 12 bases between. CDR3 region: CASSNGVGTGELFF. The CDR3 region has the DNA TGTGCCAGCAGCAACGGGGTGGGAACCGGGGAGCTGTTTTTT.

The rearrangement links TRBV7-8 to TRBJ2-3; the D gene is possibly TRBD1 (6 bases). The germline gives CDR1 SGHVS, CDR2 FQNEAQ. This CDR3 contains 15 residues. V was trimmed by 3 bases and J by 3 bases, leaving 13 bases between them. The CDR3 is CASSFRQGSTDTQYF. The DNA of the CDR3 is TGTGCCAGCAGCTTCCGCCAGGGGAGTACAGATACGCAGTATTTT.

The chain employs TRBV2 and TRBJ1-2; 7 bases are shared with TRBD1. This CDR3 is built from 12 residues. V was pared by 7 bases and J by 13 bases, with 12 bases of the junction left unmatched. Germline V gene lookup returns CDR1 SNHLY and CDR2 FYNNEI. CDR3 region: CASKGDSRFFTF. The CDR3 DNA follows: TGTGCCAGCAAGGGGGACAGCCGGTTTTTCACCTTC.

This sequence joins TRBV28 and TRBJ1-1, with TRBD1 matching 9 bases. The V gene end was trimmed by 5 bases and the J gene end by 4 bases; junction bases not matched to a gene: 5. CDR3 size: 14 residues. From germline, CDR1 is MDHEN and CDR2 SYDVKM. CDR3 residues: CASSTQGAATEAFF. The CDR3 nucleotides read TGTGCCAGCAGTACACAGGGGGCGGCCACTGAAGCTTTCTTT.

The V gene is TRBV2, the J gene TRBJ1-5; perhaps TRBD1 as D (5 bases). Looked up from germline, CDR1 is SNHLY and CDR2 is FYNNEI. Trimming cost V 8 bases and J 4 bases, with 12 bases left between them. The CDR3 contains 13 residues. The CDR3 DNA is TGTGCCAGCGGCGGGGACGGGAATCAGCCCCAGCATTTT. This gives the protein CASGGDGNQPQHF.

Only one count was recorded for this clone. V gene TRBV9 combines with J gene TRBJ2-1, with D possibly TRBD1 on 5 matching bases. The CDR3 length is 15 residues. Germline lookup yields CDR1 SGDLS and CDR2 YYNGEE. With 0 bases removed from V and 3 bases from J, the gap between germline ends came to 10 bases. The CDR3 DNA reads as TGTGCCAGCAGCGTAGGACAGTCCCACTACAATGAGCAGTTCTTC. Translating gives CASSVGQSHYNEQFF.

This clone appeared a few times. The V call is TRBV19, the J call TRBJ1-5, with D possibly being TRBD1 (5 bases). The germline V gene has CDR1 LNHDA and CDR2 SQIVND (reference sequence). This CDR3 contains 15 residues. V lost 5 bases and J 7 bases, leaving 18 bases between the germline ends. Written as DNA, the CDR3 is TGTGCCAGTAGTTCAGGGTCGGTCAGCGGGCAGCCCCAGCATTTT. The encoded protein is CASSSGSVSGQPQHF. Complete variable domain (other parts from reference TRBV19 and TRBJ1-5): DGGITQSPKYLFRKEGQNVTLSCEQNLNHDAMYWYRQDPGQGLRLIYYSQIVNDFQKGDIAEGYSVSREKKESFPLTVTSAQKNPTAFYLCASSSGSVSGQPQHFGDGTRLSIL.

Here the CDR3 reads CASSLAHGPYEQYF. CDR3 in DNA: TGTGCCAGCAGTTTAGCACATGGCCCCTACGAGCAGTACTTC. The V gene is TRBV27, the J gene TRBJ2-7, with D uncertain. The CDR3 is 14 residues long. CDR1 and CDR2 (germline): MNHEY, SMNVEV (reference sequence). Between the trimmed V and J ends, which lost 2 bases and 2 bases, there was a span of 10 bases.

V is TRBV5-1 and J is TRBJ1-4; no reliable D call. Trimming pared 5 bases from V and 7 bases from J, leaving 18 bases between. The length of the CDR3 is 15 residues. Germline CDR1 SGHRS, CDR2 YFSETQ. The CDR3 bases are TGCGCCAGCAGTAGGGTTCGGGATGGGAGTGAAAAACTGTTTTTT. This translates into CASSRVRDGSEKLFF.

The V call is TRBV7-3, the J call TRBJ2-6; 7 nucleotides align to TRBD2. The V and J ends lost 2 bases and 0 bases, in that order; junction bases with no gene match: 4. From germline, CDR1 is SGHTA and CDR2 FQGTGA. The CDR3 is made up of 17 amino acids. The DNA for the CDR3 is TGTGCCAGCAGCTTAGCGGGGGTATTCTCTGGGGCCAACGTCCTGACTTTC. Translating gives CASSLAGVFSGANVLTF.

V and J are TRBV15 and TRBJ1-5; D is ambiguous. This CDR3 has 16 amino acids. Germline V lookup: CDR1 LNHNV, CDR2 YYDKDF (reference sequence). Deletions cut 1 base from V and 0 bases from J, with 10 bases between. In DNA, the CDR3 is TGTGCCACCAGCAGAGGTAACAGCTATAGCAATCAGCCCCAGCATTTT. Amino acids: CATSRGNSYSNQPQHF.

The V and J genes are TRBV6-4 and TRBJ1-2; 8 nucleotides match TRBD1. The trim removed 6 bases at V and 2 bases at J, leaving 2 bases unmatched. The V gene's germline CDR1 is MRHNA and CDR2 SNTAGT. This CDR3 contains 13 residues. CDR3 sequence: CASRRDRNYGYTF. DNA of the CDR3: TGTGCCAGCAGGCGGGACAGGAACTATGGCTACACCTTC.

The rearrangement links TRBV5-1 to TRBJ2-5, with 8 nucleotides matching TRBD1. Per the germline V gene, CDR1 is SGHRS and CDR2 is YFSETQ. CDR3 length: 15 residues. Germline trimming cut 4 bases from V and 5 bases from J; bases unmatched to any gene: 10. Written as DNA, the CDR3 is TGCGCCAGCAGCCTGGACAGGGTCTTGCGCGAGACCCAGTACTTC. It yields the protein CASSLDRVLRETQYF.

CDR3 protein: CASTQTTGSYNEQFF. The DNA for the CDR3 is TGTGCCAGCACCCAAACGACGGGCTCCTACAATGAGCAGTTCTTC. The chain has TRBV11-2 and TRBJ2-1, with D unclear. The CDR3 is 15 residues long. Germline values: CDR1 SGHAT, CDR2 FQNNGV. Trimming removed 7 bases from V and 0 bases from J, with 13 bases in between.

The V call is TRBV28, the J call TRBJ2-3, with D perhaps TRBD2 (6 bases). Germline assignment: CDR1 MDHEN and CDR2 SYDVKM. The CDR3 is made up of 16 amino acids. The V end lost 4 bases, the J end lost 6 bases, and 20 bases lay between the germline ends. The CDR3, as DNA: TGTGCCAGCAGTTCCCCCCCCGGGAGAGGGTCTGATACGCAGTATTTT. Protein sequence: CASSSPPGRGSDTQYF.

This chain connects TRBV3-1 (or the pseudogene TRBV3-2) to TRBJ2-5, with 8 bases that match TRBD1. The CDR3 runs to 15 residues. The germline gives CDR1 LGHDT, CDR2 YNNKEL (reference sequence). V was clipped by 1 base and J by 5 bases; unmatched bases: 6. The CDR3 loop reads CASSQGQGPRETQYF. CDR3 DNA sequence: TGTGCCAGCAGCCAAGGACAGGGGCCTCGGGAGACCCAGTACTTC.

This clone came up once. The rearrangement uses TRBV10-3 and TRBJ2-2; D uncertain. The germline V gene encodes CDR1 ENHRY and CDR2 SYGVKD. V lost 3 bases and J 4 bases, leaving 12 bases between the germline ends. The CDR3 spans 15 residues. CDR3 nucleotide sequence: TGTGCCATCAGTGATCCTAGTCCTAGCACCGGGGAGCTGTTTTTT. It codes for CAISDPSPSTGELFF.

The gene calls are TRBV6-1 and TRBJ2-2; 11 nucleotides agree with TRBD2. CDR1 is MNHNS and CDR2 is SASEGT in the germline V gene. The CDR3 runs 17 residues. V was clipped by 4 bases and J by 5 bases; unmatched bases: 9. CDR3 DNA: TGTGCCAGCAGTGGGGAACTAGCGGGGGCGGGTACCGGGGAGCTGTTTTTT. It yields the protein CASSGELAGAGTGELFF.

The chain combines TRBV6-5 with TRBJ1-1, with a possible D match to TRBD1 (6 bases). V shed 2 bases and J shed 5 bases, with 12 bases lying between them. The CDR3 has 14 residues. The germline gives CDR1 MNHEY, CDR2 SVGAGI. The DNA for the CDR3 is TGTGCCAGCAGTTACGCTGGGGGCCGGACTGAAGCTTTCTTT. Residues: CASSYAGGRTEAFF.

The chain's CDR3 is CASSQVGLATDTQYF. Written as DNA, the CDR3 is TGTGCCAGCAGCCAAGTGGGACTAGCTACAGATACGCAGTATTTT. This chain joins TRBV3-1 (or the pseudogene TRBV3-2) and TRBJ2-3; TRBD2 aligns across 9 bases. V lost 1 base and J lost 3; bases outside the gene matches: 2. The CDR3 has 15 amino acids. Germline assignment: CDR1 LGHDT and CDR2 YNNKEL (reference sequence).